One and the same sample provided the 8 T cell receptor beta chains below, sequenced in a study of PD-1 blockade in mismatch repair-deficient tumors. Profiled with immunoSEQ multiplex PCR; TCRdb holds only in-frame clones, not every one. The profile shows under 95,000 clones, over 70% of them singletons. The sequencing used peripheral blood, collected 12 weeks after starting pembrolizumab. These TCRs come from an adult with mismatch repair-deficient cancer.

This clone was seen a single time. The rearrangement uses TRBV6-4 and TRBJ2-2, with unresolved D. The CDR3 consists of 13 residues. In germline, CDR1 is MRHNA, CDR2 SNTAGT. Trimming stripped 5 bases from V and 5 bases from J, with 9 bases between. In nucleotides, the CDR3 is TGTGCCAGCAGTCTTGGGGAAACCGGGGAGCTGTTTTTT. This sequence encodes CASSLGETGELFF.

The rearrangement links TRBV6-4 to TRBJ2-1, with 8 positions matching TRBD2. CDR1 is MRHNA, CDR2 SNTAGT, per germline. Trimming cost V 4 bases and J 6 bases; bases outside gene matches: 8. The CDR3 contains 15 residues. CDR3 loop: CASSVGAGAVNEQFF. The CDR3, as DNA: TGTGCCAGCAGTGTGGGAGCGGGAGCGGTCAATGAGCAGTTCTTC.

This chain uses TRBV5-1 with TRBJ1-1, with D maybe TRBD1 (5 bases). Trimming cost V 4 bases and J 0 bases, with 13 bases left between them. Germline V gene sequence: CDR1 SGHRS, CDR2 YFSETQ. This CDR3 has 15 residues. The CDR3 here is CASSPNRGVNTEAFF. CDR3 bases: TGCGCCAGCAGCCCTAACAGAGGGGTGAACACTGAAGCTTTCTTT.

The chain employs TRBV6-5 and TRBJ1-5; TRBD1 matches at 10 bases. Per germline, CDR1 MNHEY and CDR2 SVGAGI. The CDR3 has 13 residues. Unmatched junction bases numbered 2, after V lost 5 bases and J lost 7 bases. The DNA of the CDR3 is TGTGCCAGCAGTGGACAGGGGGGCCAGCCCCAGCATTTT. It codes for CASSGQGGQPQHF.

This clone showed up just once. The CDR3 DNA follows: TGCAGCGTTGGAGTGGTGACAGGGCTGAACTATGGCTACACCTTC. It is translated as CSVGVVTGLNYGYTF. V and J are TRBV29-1 and TRBJ1-2, with 7 nucleotides matching TRBD1. The junction had 10 bases not matched to a gene; V was cut back by 4 bases and J by 2 bases. Per germline, CDR1 SQVTM and CDR2 ANQGSEA. CDR3 length: 15 amino acids.

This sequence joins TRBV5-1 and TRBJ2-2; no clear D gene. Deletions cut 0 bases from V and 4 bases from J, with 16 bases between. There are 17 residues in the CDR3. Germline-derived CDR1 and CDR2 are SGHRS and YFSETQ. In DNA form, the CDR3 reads TGCGCCAGCAGCTTGGAGGGTTGGTCGGCCGGCACCGGGGAGCTGTTTTTT. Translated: CASSLEGWSAGTGELFF. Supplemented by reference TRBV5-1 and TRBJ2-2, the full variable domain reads KAGVTQTPRYLIKTRGQQVTLSCSPISGHRSVSWYQQTPGQGLQFLFEYFSETQRNKGNFPGRFSGRQFSNSRSEMNVSTLELGDSALYLCASSLEGWSAGTGELFFGEGSRLTVL.

The chain's CDR3 is CASGLEGTLWSSQYF. DNA of the CDR3: TGTGCTAGTGGTTTGGAGGGGACGCTCTGGAGCTCCCAGTACTTC. This sequence joins TRBV12-5 and TRBJ2-5; TRBD1 or TRBD2 may be the D gene (5 bases each). There are 15 residues in the CDR3. V dropped 1 base and J dropped 9 bases, with 18 bases sitting between them. Germline loops: CDR1 LGHNT, CDR2 FRNRAP. Supplemented by reference TRBV12-5 and TRBJ2-5, the full variable domain reads DARVTQTPRHKVTEMGQEVTMRCQPILGHNTVFWYRQTMMQGLELLAYFRNRAPLDDSGMPKDRFSAEMPDATLATLKIQPSEPRDSAVYFCASGLEGTLWSSQYFGPGTRLLVL.

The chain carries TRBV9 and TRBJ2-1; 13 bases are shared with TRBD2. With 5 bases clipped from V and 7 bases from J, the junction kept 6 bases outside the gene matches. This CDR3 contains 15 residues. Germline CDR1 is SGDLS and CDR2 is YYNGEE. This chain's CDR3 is CASSGLAGVGNEQFF. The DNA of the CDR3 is TGTGCCAGCAGTGGACTAGCGGGAGTTGGGAATGAGCAGTTCTTC.